The 30 T cell receptor beta chains presented below share a single source sample, sequenced in a study of CD4 T cells in relation to SARS-CoV-2 and coronaviruses. The method was immunoSEQ multiplex PCR; TCRdb's version includes in-frame clones alone and lacks a portion of them. The table lists 60,000 to 65,000 clones, about 94% of them singletons. CD4+ T cells from unexposed donors were obtained before the COVID-19 pandemic (2011-2018). What was sequenced was naive CD4+ T cells from PBMCs. Subset: naive CD4+ T cells isolated by negative enrichment. These receptors were taken from a human donor in good health.

V and J are TRBV19 and TRBJ2-7, with 10 bases fitting TRBD2. Germline V gives CDR1 LNHDA, CDR2 SQIVND (reference sequence). J gave up 6 bases and V 3 bases, and 8 bases lay outside the gene matches. The CDR3 consists of 15 residues. The CDR3 spells CASSISLAGVGEQYF. In DNA form, the CDR3 reads TGTGCCAGTAGTATTAGTCTAGCGGGAGTGGGCGAGCAGTACTTC.

The V and J genes are TRBV7-3 and TRBJ2-1; tentatively, D is TRBD1 (6 bases). Germline V lookup: CDR1 SGHTA, CDR2 FQGTGA. Deletions cut 4 bases from V and 4 bases from J, with 14 bases between. This CDR3 has 15 residues. This CDR3 reads CASSSTGTHYNEQFF. The CDR3 DNA reads as TGTGCCAGCAGCTCGACCGGGACACATTACAATGAGCAGTTCTTC.

This chain joins TRBV2 and TRBJ2-5; D possibly uses TRBD1 or TRBD2 (5 bases each). In germline, CDR1 is SNHLY, CDR2 FYNNEI. Deletions cut 7 bases from V and 1 base from J, with 7 bases between. The CDR3 loop spans 12 amino acids. In DNA, the CDR3 is TGTGCCAGCAAGGGGACCCAAGAGACCCAGTACTTC. It specifies CASKGTQETQYF. The complete variable domain, with remaining parts taken from reference TRBV2 and TRBJ2-5, reads EPEVTQTPSHQVTQMGQEVILRCVPISNHLYFYWYRQILGQKVEFLVSFYNNEISEKSEIFDDQFSVERPDGSNFTLKIRSTKLEDSAMYFCASKGTQETQYFGPGTRLLVL.

The rearrangement links TRBV2 to TRBJ2-2; D is possibly TRBD1 (6 bases). Germline-derived CDR1 and CDR2 are SNHLY and FYNNEI. V lost 6 bases to trimming and J lost 4 bases, with 9 bases between them. CDR3 size: 13 residues. The CDR3 sequence is CASRSGVTGELFF. Here the CDR3 DNA reads TGTGCCAGCAGATCAGGGGTCACCGGGGAGCTGTTTTTT.

The chain has TRBV5-4 and TRBJ2-5, with 12 bases lining up with TRBD2. Trimming at V came to 5 bases and at J to 2 bases, leaving 7 bases not matched to a gene. Germline V gene data show CDR1 as SGHNT and CDR2 as YYREEE (reference sequence). The CDR3 contains 16 residues. This CDR3 is CASSRGLAGFQETQYF. The CDR3 nucleotides are TGTGCCAGCAGTCGCGGACTAGCGGGGTTTCAAGAGACCCAGTACTTC.

V gene TRBV16 combines with J gene TRBJ2-3, with unresolved D. Trimming cost V 4 bases and J 2 bases, with 13 bases left between them. This CDR3 is built from 15 residues. Germline V gene data show CDR1 as KGHSY and CDR2 as FQNENV. CDR3 DNA sequence: TGTGCCAGCAGCCGCCCACTCGTCCTCACAGATACGCAGTATTTT. Its translation: CASSRPLVLTDTQYF.

This clone is a singleton in its sample. The chain has TRBV11-2 and TRBJ2-2; D is uncertain. The germline V gene has CDR1 SGHAT and CDR2 FQNNGV. There are 12 residues in the CDR3. The V end was cut by 6 bases, the J end by 5 bases, with 7 bases between. Here the CDR3 reads CASRAATGELFF. The CDR3 region has the DNA TGTGCCAGCAGGGCGGCAACCGGGGAGCTGTTTTTT.

The V gene is TRBV20-1, the J gene TRBJ2-1; 13 bases are shared with TRBD2. V was clipped by 3 bases and J by 5 bases; unmatched bases: 7. The CDR3 spans 16 residues. Germline-derived CDR1 and CDR2 are DFQATT and SNEGSKA (reference sequence). CDR3 in amino acids: CSASMPGLAGNNEQFF. The CDR3 DNA reads as TGCAGTGCTAGTATGCCGGGACTAGCGGGGAACAATGAGCAGTTCTTC.

The chain recombines TRBV10-3 with TRBJ2-5; the D gene is possibly TRBD2 (6 bases). The germline V gene has CDR1 ENHRY and CDR2 SYGVKD. V lost 2 bases, J lost 0 bases, and 10 bases lay in between. This CDR3 has 15 residues. The CDR3 DNA follows: TGTGCCATCAGTGAGAGGGGACTTAACCAAGAGACCCAGTACTTC. It translates to CAISERGLNQETQYF.

The genes are TRBV5-1 and TRBJ2-1; the match to TRBD2 covers 7 bases. V dropped 3 bases and J dropped 4; count of bases not matched to a gene: 10. Germline V CDR1 and CDR2: SGHRS, YFSETQ. The CDR3 is made up of 16 amino acids. The CDR3 DNA follows: TGCGCCAGCAGCTCTGGGGGGAGGGCCTCGTACAATGAGCAGTTCTTC. Protein: CASSSGGRASYNEQFF. The variable domain in full, completed from reference TRBV5-1 and TRBJ2-1, reads KAGVTQTPRYLIKTRGQQVTLSCSPISGHRSVSWYQQTPGQGLQFLFEYFSETQRNKGNFPGRFSGRQFSNSRSEMNVSTLELGDSALYLCASSSGGRASYNEQFFGPGTRLTVL.

The chain has TRBV3-1 (or the pseudogene TRBV3-2) and TRBJ2-5, with 15 positions matching TRBD2. This CDR3 spans 17 amino acids. V was pared by 2 bases and J by 6 bases, with 7 bases of the junction left unmatched. Germline V gives CDR1 LGHDT, CDR2 YNNKEL (reference sequence). CDR3 DNA: TGTGCCAGCAGCCAACCGGGACTAGCGGGAGGTCTAAAGACCCAGTACTTC. Its protein is CASSQPGLAGGLKTQYF.

This chain connects TRBV11-2 to TRBJ2-3, with 7 bases lining up with TRBD2. Germline CDR1 reads SGHAT; CDR2 reads FQNNGV. CDR3 length: 13 amino acids. V lost 8 bases to trimming and J lost 4 bases; unmatched junction nucleotides: 6. The DNA for the CDR3 is TGTGCCAGCCGTTTCGGGGGGTCAGATACGCAGTATTTT. Its translation is CASRFGGSDTQYF.

The gene calls are TRBV5-1 and TRBJ2-1, with a weak D call TRBD2 (6 bases). Germline V CDR1 and CDR2: SGHRS, YFSETQ. There are 20 residues in the CDR3. V was pared by 3 bases and J by 6 bases, with 31 bases between. In DNA form, the CDR3 reads TGCGCCAGCAGCTGGATCCCAACAGCGTCAATAGCGGAGGTACGCAATGAGCAGTTCTTC. It codes for CASSWIPTASIAEVRNEQFF. The full variable domain, its missing parts supplied by reference TRBV5-1 and TRBJ2-1, is KAGVTQTPRYLIKTRGQQVTLSCSPISGHRSVSWYQQTPGQGLQFLFEYFSETQRNKGNFPGRFSGRQFSNSRSEMNVSTLELGDSALYLCASSWIPTASIAEVRNEQFFGPGTRLTVL.

This CDR3 is CAWSRPDRSNTEAFF. The DNA of the CDR3 is TGTGCCTGGAGTCGTCCGGACAGGTCTAACACTGAAGCTTTCTTT. The rearrangement links TRBV30 to TRBJ1-1; 7 nucleotides align to TRBD1. CDR1 GTSNPN and CDR2 SVGIG come from the germline V gene (reference sequence). This CDR3 has 15 amino acids. V dropped 2 bases and J dropped 2; count of bases not matched to a gene: 8.

This sequence joins TRBV3-1 (or the pseudogene TRBV3-2) and TRBJ1-1; unclear D gene. The germline V gene encodes CDR1 LGHDT and CDR2 YNNKEL (reference sequence). Trimming stripped 4 bases from V and 0 bases from J, with 12 bases between. The CDR3 spans 15 residues. CDR3 nucleotide sequence: TGTGCCAGCAGCCGACCCGGACCCTTGAACACTGAAGCTTTCTTT. Its protein product is CASSRPGPLNTEAFF.

The CDR3: CASRSRNGAEAFF. The CDR3 bases are TGTGCCAGCAGGTCCAGAAACGGGGCTGAAGCTTTCTTT. The V call is TRBV6-5, the J call TRBJ1-1; D gene unclear. This CDR3 has 13 residues. Germline lookup yields CDR1 MNHEY and CDR2 SVGAGI. V lost 6 bases and J 6 bases, leaving 14 bases between the germline ends.

Written as DNA, the CDR3 is TGTGCCATCGGGACAGGGGGGGATGAGCAGTTCTTC. This gives the protein CAIGTGGDEQFF. This chain uses TRBV24-1 with TRBJ2-1, with 11 bases identical to TRBD1. The germline CDR1 and CDR2 sequences are KGHDR and SFDVKD. Losses at the gene ends were 11 bases for V and 8 bases for J; bases not matched to a gene: 4. There are 12 residues in the CDR3.

On this clone: Other DNA sequences in this sample translate to the same CDR3. The chain joins TRBV20-1 to TRBJ2-5, with unresolved D. V was clipped by 5 bases and J by 5 bases, with 9 bases between them. This CDR3 is 11 amino acids long. Germline-derived CDR1 and CDR2 are DFQATT and SNEGSKA (reference sequence). The CDR3 DNA sequence: TGCAGTGCTCGAGTAGGGGAGACCCAGTACTTC. Translated: CSARVGETQYF.

The CDR3, as DNA: TGCGCCAGCAGTCGCAGTTTGTCTCCGGATGAGCAGTTCTTC. It encodes CASSRSLSPDEQFF. This chain joins TRBV5-1 and TRBJ2-1, with no clear D. Trimming stripped 5 bases from V and 8 bases from J, with 17 bases between. This CDR3 contains 14 residues. Looked up from germline, CDR1 is SGHRS and CDR2 is YFSETQ.

V gene TRBV9 combines with J gene TRBJ2-7, with 10 positions matching TRBD2. The V gene's germline CDR1 is SGDLS and CDR2 YYNGEE. V was pared by 3 bases and J by 3 bases, with 12 bases of the junction left unmatched. The length of the CDR3 is 17 residues. The chain's CDR3 is CASSAQIGTSAHYEQYF. The CDR3 DNA reads as TGTGCCAGCAGCGCTCAAATAGGGACTAGCGCGCACTACGAGCAGTACTTC.

The V and J genes are TRBV6-5 and TRBJ1-2; unclear D gene. Germline values: CDR1 MNHEY, CDR2 SVGAGI. The CDR3 is 15 residues long. Trimming took off 2 bases at V and 1 base at J, with 11 bases between the two ends. The CDR3 DNA reads TGTGCCAGCAGTTACAGGAATTACCTTAACTATGGCTACACCTTC. Amino acid sequence: CASSYRNYLNYGYTF.

This clone was seen once. The chain uses TRBV24-1 and TRBJ1-2, with 11 nucleotides matching TRBD1. The V gene end was trimmed by 4 bases and the J gene end by 3 bases; junction bases not matched to a gene: 12. CDR3 length: 18 amino acids. Germline-derived CDR1 and CDR2 are KGHDR and SFDVKD. The chain's CDR3 is CATSERRTGGSWDYGYTF. CDR3 nucleotides: TGTGCCACCAGTGAACGTCGGACAGGGGGCTCCTGGGACTATGGCTACACCTTC.

This chain links TRBV5-1 with TRBJ2-2, with 7 bases fitting TRBD2. Losses at the gene ends were 4 bases for V and 6 bases for J; bases not matched to a gene: 3. CDR3 size: 13 residues. Looked up from germline, CDR1 is SGHRS and CDR2 is YFSETQ. The CDR3 bases are TGCGCCAGCAGCGCGACTAGCCCCGGGGAGCTGTTTTTT. This gives the protein CASSATSPGELFF.

The V and J genes are TRBV19 and TRBJ2-3; 7 bases are a match to TRBD1. Germline-derived CDR1 and CDR2 are LNHDA and SQIVND (reference sequence). The CDR3 length is 15 residues. The V segment lost 3 bases and the J segment 1 base; nucleotides outside the gene matches: 4. The CDR3 DNA reads TGTGCCAGTAGTATTAAGGGGGCGGGCACAGATACGCAGTATTTT. Its protein is CASSIKGAGTDTQYF.

V and J are TRBV25-1 and TRBJ2-7; 9 positions agree with TRBD1. The CDR3 runs 12 residues. The trim removed 10 bases at V and 6 bases at J, leaving 7 bases unmatched. Germline CDR1 is MGHDK and CDR2 is SYGVNS. CDR3 loop: CATRDRVLEQYF. CDR3 DNA sequence: TGTGCCACCCGGGACAGGGTTCTCGAGCAGTACTTC.

The chain recombines TRBV28 with TRBJ2-1, with D perhaps TRBD1 or TRBD2 (5 bases each). Germline lookup yields CDR1 MDHEN and CDR2 SYDVKM. V lost 6 bases, J lost 1 base, and 10 bases lay in between. This CDR3 has 14 amino acids. This CDR3 is CASRPGRSYNEQFF. CDR3 sequence (DNA): TGTGCCAGCAGGCCGGGACGGTCCTACAATGAGCAGTTCTTC.

The V gene is TRBV18, the J gene TRBJ2-7, with a tentative D call TRBD1 (6 bases). Trimming pared 2 bases from V and 0 bases from J, leaving 11 bases between. This CDR3 has 15 residues. Germline V CDR1 and CDR2: KGHSH, LQKENI. The CDR3 DNA reads as TGTGCCAGCTCACCAGTAGGGACAAGCTCCTACGAGCAGTACTTC. Translating it yields CASSPVGTSSYEQYF.

The V call is TRBV11-2, the J call TRBJ1-2; no reliable D call. This CDR3 has 15 amino acids. Germline CDR1 and CDR2: SGHAT and FQNNGV. Trimming took 5 bases from V and 6 from J, leaving 19 bases between them. The CDR3 is CASSPNPGRRNGYTF. The CDR3 coding sequence is TGTGCCAGCAGCCCTAACCCGGGCAGGAGGAATGGCTACACCTTC.

This rearrangement joins TRBV19 to TRBJ2-7; 7 bases fit TRBD1. V was pared by 4 bases and J by 4 bases, with 7 bases of the junction left unmatched. CDR1 is LNHDA and CDR2 is SQIVND in the germline V gene (reference sequence). The CDR3 has 14 amino acids. Here the CDR3 reads CASSTPGQLYEQYF. CDR3 DNA sequence: TGTGCCAGTAGTACTCCGGGACAGTTGTACGAGCAGTACTTC. Complete variable domain (other parts from reference TRBV19 and TRBJ2-7): DGGITQSPKYLFRKEGQNVTLSCEQNLNHDAMYWYRQDPGQGLRLIYYSQIVNDFQKGDIAEGYSVSREKKESFPLTVTSAQKNPTAFYLCASSTPGQLYEQYFGPGTRLTVT.

The genes are TRBV3-1 (or the pseudogene TRBV3-2) and TRBJ2-3; TRBD2 aligns across 8 bases. The germline gives CDR1 LGHDT, CDR2 YNNKEL (reference sequence). The CDR3 spans 17 residues. Trimming removed 3 bases from V and 3 bases from J; junction bases left unmatched: 11. The CDR3 sequence: CASSQTKAGVRTDTQYF. In nucleotides, the CDR3 is TGTGCCAGCAGCCAGACAAAAGCGGGAGTGAGGACAGATACGCAGTATTTT.